This T cell receptor (beta chain) was sequenced for a study of vaccination and CD4 T cells after COVID-19. This clonotype turned up a few times. The antigen remains undetermined. Treatment specified: approximately 9-day PBMC culture with coronavirus spike peptide pools or control peptides (ViraFEST assay). Researchers collected the unexposed donor's CD4+ T cells before the COVID-19 pandemic (2011-2018). The assay that was used to sequence DNA from cultured CD4+ T cells was the Oncomine TCR Beta short-read assay. Each CDR3 protein gets one entry after TCRdb re-called the PCR reads with MiXCR. The sample lists roughly 7,700 distinct CDR3 sequences; under 60% were seen once. This CDR3 has 16 amino acids. Germline V lookup: CDR1 LNHDA, CDR2 SQIVND (reference sequence). V was pared by 5 bases and J by 4 bases, with 10 bases of the junction left unmatched.

This chain uses TRBV19 with TRBJ1-5; 8 bases line up with TRBD1. Sequences were obtained from CD4+ T cells from blood, cultured in vitro. The receptor comes from a human donor in good health. CDR3 sequence reads: CASSQSQGGRNQPQHF. CDR3 DNA sequence: TGTGCCAGTAGTCAATCACAGGGGGGGCGGAATCAGCCCCAGCATTTT.